Ten or more counts support the clone carrying this T cell receptor (beta chain). The data are from a study of T cells after yellow fever vaccination. TCRdb used MiXCR to reprocess the 5' RACE reads, holding one entry per CDR3 protein. This sample has around 300,000 distinct CDR3 sequences, with 4.1% found just once. Germline CDR1 SGHRS, CDR2 YFSETQ. V was cut by 0 bases and J by 5 bases, with 17 bases left in between. This CDR3 is built from 16 residues. This TCR came from a man aged 18-30 years who received the YFV17D yellow fever vaccine. This chain connects TRBV5-1 to TRBJ1-1; D may be TRBD1 (6 bases). The sequenced sample was PBMCs, obtained 5 days after the yellow fever booster vaccination. DNA of the CDR3: TGCGCCAGCAGCTTGGCCAATCCGGGGGCAGGAACTGAAGCTTTCTTT. Amino acids: CASSLANPGAGTEAFF.